The next 21 T cell receptor beta chains were all read from a single sample in a study of blood T cell repertoires in COVID-19. The method was immunoSEQ multiplex PCR; TCRdb's version includes in-frame clones alone and lacks a portion of them. The sample holds roughly 250,000 clones, around 83% seen once. The sequencing sample was made of peripheral blood. These receptors were collected from a woman aged 55-69 years with active or convalescent COVID-19.

The chain is built from TRBV7-7 and TRBJ2-5; 7 nucleotides line up with TRBD1. V lost 5 bases to trimming and J lost 2 bases; unmatched junction nucleotides: 8. CDR3 length: 15 residues. Germline lookup yields CDR1 SSHAT and CDR2 FNYEAQ (reference sequence). In nucleotides, the CDR3 is TGTGCCAGCAGCCGACAGGGTTTGGGTCAAGAGACCCAGTACTTC. Translated, it gives CASSRQGLGQETQYF.

Regarding this clone: Other nucleotide sequences from this sample produce the same CDR3. The chain links TRBV7-9 to TRBJ1-1, with 7 bases lining up with TRBD1. V shed 4 bases and J 3 bases; nucleotides not matched to a gene: 2. Germline-derived CDR1 and CDR2 are SEHNR and FQNEAQ (reference sequence). This CDR3 is built from 13 residues. CDR3: CASSSQGDTEAFF. In DNA form, the CDR3 reads TGTGCCAGCAGCTCCCAGGGGGACACTGAAGCTTTCTTT.

This clone occurred a few times. This rearrangement joins TRBV7-8 to TRBJ2-2; 7 bases match TRBD1. CDR1 is SGHVS, CDR2 FQNEAQ, per germline. The CDR3 loop spans 15 amino acids. V gave up 5 bases and J gave up 3 bases; unmatched junction bases: 6. The CDR3 loop reads CASSPRGTDTGELFF. In DNA form, the CDR3 reads TGTGCCAGCAGCCCCAGGGGGACGGACACCGGGGAGCTGTTTTTT.

The chain couples TRBV6-5 to TRBJ1-1, with 9 bases aligning to TRBD1. CDR1 and CDR2 (germline): MNHEY, SVGAGI. CDR3 size: 15 residues. After removal of 4 bases from V and 2 bases from J, the junction contained 5 bases not matched to a gene. CDR3 region: CASSWDRARNTEAFF. CDR3 sequence (DNA): TGTGCCAGCAGTTGGGACAGGGCCCGAAACACTGAAGCTTTCTTT.

The chain couples TRBV5-6 to TRBJ2-7; 7 nucleotides match TRBD1. From germline, CDR1 is SGHDT and CDR2 YYEEEE. Losses at the gene ends were 7 bases for V and 6 bases for J; bases not matched to a gene: 16. The CDR3 is 15 amino acids. Written as DNA, the CDR3 is TGTGCCAGCGGAAGCCGGGACAGAGATATTGGCGAGCAGTACTTC. Translation gives CASGSRDRDIGEQYF. Full variable domain (missing parts from reference TRBV5-6 and TRBJ2-7): DAGVTQSPTHLIKTRGQQVTLRCSPKSGHDTVSWYQQALGQGPQFIFQYYEEEERQRGNFPDRFSGHQFPNYSSELNVNALLLGDSALYLCASGSRDRDIGEQYFGPGTRLTVT.

The chain joins TRBV30 to TRBJ2-2, with 7 bases identical to TRBD1. CDR3 length equals 16 residues. The germline gives CDR1 GTSNPN, CDR2 SVGIG (reference sequence). Trimming cost V 4 bases and J 1 base; bases outside gene matches: 9. The CDR3 DNA is TGTGCCTGGAATCCAGACAGGGTAGGGAACACCGGGGAGCTGTTTTTT. As protein: CAWNPDRVGNTGELFF.

This clone occurred a few times. The chain uses TRBV2 and TRBJ1-4; 7 bases map to TRBD1. The CDR3 has 14 amino acids. J lost 1 base, V lost 7 bases, and 3 bases had no gene match. CDR1 is SNHLY and CDR2 is FYNNEI in the germline V gene. CDR3 residues: CASTRTGTNEKLFF. The CDR3 coding sequence is TGTGCCAGCACCCGGACAGGAACTAATGAAAAACTGTTTTTT.

J is TRBJ1-5 and V is TRBV5-1; 10 nucleotides match TRBD1. The germline V gene encodes CDR1 SGHRS and CDR2 YFSETQ. Trimming removed 0 bases from V and 7 bases from J; junction bases left unmatched: 10. The CDR3 is 17 amino acids. CDR3 amino acids: CASSLGATGTGDQPQHF. CDR3 DNA sequence: TGCGCCAGCAGCTTGGGGGCTACCGGGACAGGGGACCAGCCCCAGCATTTT. The variable domain in full, with the rest retrieved from reference TRBV5-1 and TRBJ1-5, is KAGVTQTPRYLIKTRGQQVTLSCSPISGHRSVSWYQQTPGQGLQFLFEYFSETQRNKGNFPGRFSGRQFSNSRSEMNVSTLELGDSALYLCASSLGATGTGDQPQHFGDGTRLSIL.

This clone was observed a handful of times. In nucleotides, the CDR3 is TGTGCCAGCAGTCTCACAGGGAACCCGAACACTGAAGCTTTCTTT. This sequence encodes CASSLTGNPNTEAFF. V usage is TRBV2 and J usage is TRBJ1-1, with a possible D match to TRBD1 (6 bases). This CDR3 region has 15 residues. V was pared by 5 bases and J by 1 base, with 14 bases between. Germline lookup yields CDR1 SNHLY and CDR2 FYNNEI.

This chain joins TRBV4-1 and TRBJ1-2, with 7 bases that match TRBD1. Germline-derived CDR1 and CDR2 are MGHRA and YSYEKL. With V trimmed by 4 bases and J by 8 bases, 13 bases remained unmatched. The CDR3 is 15 amino acids. CDR3 sequence reads: CASSPHTGVMGGYTF. The CDR3 coding sequence is TGCGCCAGCAGCCCCCATACAGGGGTTATGGGAGGCTACACCTTC.

V gene TRBV7-6 combines with J gene TRBJ2-1, with a possible D match to TRBD1 (5 bases). CDR1 and CDR2 from the germline V gene are SGHVS and FNYEAQ. The CDR3 consists of 16 residues. The V gene lost 1 base and the J gene lost 1 base, with 11 bases spanning the gap. This chain's CDR3 is CASSLGQGLSYNEQFF. DNA for the CDR3: TGTGCCAGCAGCTTAGGGCAGGGTCTATCCTACAATGAGCAGTTCTTC.

This clone was counted at least ten times. The chain joins TRBV19 to TRBJ2-7; a possible D gene is TRBD2 (6 bases). Trimming left V 6 bases short and J 3 bases short, with 15 bases between. The CDR3 spans 14 residues. From germline, CDR1 is LNHDA and CDR2 SQIVND (reference sequence). The CDR3 bases are TGTGCCAGTAGCCCTATACGGGGGAGCTACGAGCAGTACTTC. Amino acids: CASSPIRGSYEQYF.

Here the CDR3 DNA reads TGTGCCAGCAGTCCGGCGGAGGGGCCAAACTATGGCTACACCTTC. Translated, it gives CASSPAEGPNYGYTF. The J gene is TRBJ1-2, the V gene TRBV21-1. TRBV21-1 is noted as a pseudogene. This CDR3 is built from 15 residues.

This chain connects TRBV19 to TRBJ2-3; 13 positions match TRBD2. Trimming at V came to 2 bases and at J to 0 bases, leaving 2 bases not matched to a gene. Germline-derived CDR1 and CDR2 are LNHDA and SQIVND (reference sequence). This CDR3 region has 17 residues. The CDR3 here is CASSIPGLAGSTDTQYF. In DNA, the CDR3 is TGTGCCAGTAGTATACCGGGACTAGCGGGGAGCACAGATACGCAGTATTTT.

This rearrangement joins TRBV2 to TRBJ1-2; 7 positions match TRBD1. The V gene's germline CDR1 is SNHLY and CDR2 FYNNEI. The V gene end was trimmed by 4 bases and the J gene end by 3 bases; junction bases not matched to a gene: 17. The CDR3 length is 18 residues. This CDR3 is CASSGVRAGGSLDYGYTF. In DNA form, the CDR3 reads TGTGCCAGCAGTGGTGTAAGGGCAGGGGGTTCCTTGGACTATGGCTACACCTTC. Using reference TRBV2 and TRBJ1-2 for the parts outside the CDR3, the full variable domain is EPEVTQTPSHQVTQMGQEVILRCVPISNHLYFYWYRQILGQKVEFLVSFYNNEISEKSEIFDDQFSVERPDGSNFTLKIRSTKLEDSAMYFCASSGVRAGGSLDYGYTFGSGTRLTVV.

CDR3: CAWSRRVVDQPQHF. In DNA form, the CDR3 reads TGTGCCTGGAGCCGCAGGGTCGTCGATCAGCCCCAGCATTTT. This chain uses TRBV30 with TRBJ1-5, with a weak D call TRBD1 (5 bases). The V gene's germline CDR1 is GTSNPN and CDR2 SVGIG (reference sequence). V lost 3 bases and J lost 5, with 14 bases in between. CDR3 length equals 14 residues.

This clone was detected only once. The chain has TRBV3-1 (or the pseudogene TRBV3-2) and TRBJ1-2, with 7 bases identical to TRBD1. This CDR3 is 13 amino acids long. Germline CDR1 is LGHDT and CDR2 is YNNKEL (reference sequence). V was clipped by 7 bases and J by 4 bases; unmatched bases: 6. The CDR3 reads CASTDREAYGYTF. CDR3 coding DNA: TGTGCCAGCACCGACAGGGAGGCCTATGGCTACACCTTC.

V and J are TRBV21-1 and TRBJ2-7; TRBD1, as called in the table, went unchecked against the DNA. TRBV21-1 is termed a pseudogene. The CDR3 has 14 residues. CDR3 amino acids: CASSNKYQGYEQYF. In DNA form, the CDR3 reads TGTGCCAGCAGCAACAAGTACCAGGGGTACGAGCAGTACTTC.

This clone appeared a single time. The V call is TRBV6-2 or TRBV6-3, the J call TRBJ1-2, with TRBD1 matching over 8 bases. CDR1 is MNHEY, CDR2 SVGEGT, per germline. The CDR3 extends over 13 amino acids. V lost 6 bases and J lost 7; bases outside the gene matches: 7. The CDR3, as DNA: TGTGCCAGCAGCATCAGGGGGCCGCGTGGCTACACCTTC. Protein sequence: CASSIRGPRGYTF.

The sample holds a few counts of this clone. CDR3: CASSQEGQSDTEAFF. The CDR3 DNA reads as TGCGCCAGCAGCCAAGAGGGCCAGAGTGACACTGAAGCTTTCTTT. The chain recombines TRBV4-3 with TRBJ1-1; D unresolved. Germline values: CDR1 LGHNA, CDR2 YSLEER. The CDR3 has 15 residues. Trimming took 0 bases from V and 3 from J, leaving 11 bases between them.

The V and J genes are TRBV2 and TRBJ2-1; TRBD2 might be the D (6 bases). Germline CDR1 reads SNHLY; CDR2 reads FYNNEI. V gave up 3 bases and J gave up 2 bases, with 11 bases separating them. The CDR3 is 15 amino acids. The CDR3 here is CASSEWRDPYNEQFF. The DNA of the CDR3 is TGTGCCAGCAGTGAGTGGAGGGATCCCTACAATGAGCAGTTCTTC.